What follows are 28 T cell receptor beta chains derived from one specimen sequenced in a study of identical twins. TCRdb used MiXCR to reprocess the 5' RACE reads, holding one entry per CDR3 protein. The profile shows roughly 1,500,000 distinct CDR3 sequences, 25% to 35% of them singletons. The sequencing sample was made of cord blood. All receptors come from a newborn girl in good health.

This sequence joins TRBV7-9 and TRBJ2-3; D call uncertain. The CDR3 is 17 residues long. CDR1 SEHNR and CDR2 FQNEAQ come from the germline V gene (reference sequence). V lost 1 base, J lost 6 bases, and 20 bases lay in between. CDR3 protein: CASSLGVHQRVDDTQYF. The DNA for the CDR3 is TGTGCCAGCAGCTTAGGGGTCCACCAGCGCGTAGATGATACGCAGTATTTT.

The V and J genes are TRBV7-2 and TRBJ1-5; tentative D call: TRBD1 (6 bases). The V end lost 5 bases, the J end lost 4 bases, and 15 bases lay between the germline ends. The CDR3 sequence is 15 residues long. The germline V gene encodes CDR1 SGHTA and CDR2 FQGNSA. CDR3: CASSNRDKVNQPQHF. The CDR3 DNA reads TGTGCCAGCAGCAACCGGGACAAGGTTAATCAGCCCCAGCATTTT.

This clonotype was seen more than once but under ten times. The J gene is TRBJ1-6, the V gene TRBV13, with a tentative D call TRBD1 (6 bases). Trimming took 5 bases from V and 9 from J, leaving 14 bases between them. The CDR3 has 14 amino acids. Looked up from germline, CDR1 is PRHDT and CDR2 is FYEKMQ (reference sequence). CDR3 bases: TGTGCCAGCAGCCCGGAGGGGGGGCTTTCACCCCTCCACTTT. It is translated as CASSPEGGLSPLHF.

The chain uses TRBV6-5 and TRBJ1-2; D ambiguous. Germline V CDR1 and CDR2: MNHEY, SVGAGI. The CDR3 has 14 amino acids. The V and J ends lost 0 bases and 3 bases respectively, with 8 bases between them. The DNA of the CDR3 is TGTGCCAGCAGTTACTCGTTGCATTACTATGGCTACACCTTC. Amino acids: CASSYSLHYYGYTF.

This chain connects TRBV20-1 to TRBJ1-1; D gene uncertain. V was shortened by 3 bases and J by 4 bases, with 15 bases between the two germline ends. Germline CDR1 reads DFQATT; CDR2 reads SNEGSKA (reference sequence). There are 14 residues in the CDR3. CDR3 bases: TGCAGTGCTAGGATCCGACGGGTGGCCACTGAAGCTTTCTTT. As protein: CSARIRRVATEAFF.

This clonotype was seen a few times. The V and J genes are TRBV12-3 or TRBV12-4 and TRBJ2-4, with D possibly being TRBD1 or TRBD2 (6 bases each). The CDR3 is made up of 18 amino acids. Deletions cut 3 bases from V and 0 bases from J, with 18 bases between. Here the CDR3 DNA reads TGTGCCAGCAGTTTGGGAGGCAGGGGAACCCTAGCCAAAAACATTCAGTACTTC. Protein sequence: CASSLGGRGTLAKNIQYF.

Concerning this clonotype: Mismatch with germline at one junction end may stem from a read error. V gene TRBV6-2 or TRBV6-3 combines with J gene TRBJ2-6; maybe TRBD1 (5 bases). The CDR3 consists of 15 residues. CDR1 MNHEY and CDR2 SVGEGT come from the germline V gene. The CDR3 sequence is CASRTQGSGASVLTF. CDR3 coding DNA: TGTGCCAGCAGAACTCAGGGTTCTGGGGCCAGCGTCCTGACTTTC.

This clonotype came up many times. This chain connects TRBV20-1 to TRBJ2-5; no definite D call. Deletions cut 2 bases from V and 3 bases from J, with 7 bases between. Germline V lookup: CDR1 DFQATT, CDR2 SNEGSKA (reference sequence). The CDR3 consists of 12 residues. CDR3 loop: CSARPAEETQYF. The DNA for the CDR3 is TGCAGTGCTAGACCCGCGGAAGAGACCCAGTACTTC.

The rearrangement uses TRBV11-2 and TRBJ2-7; TRBD1 might be the D (5 bases). Trimming took off 4 bases at V and 3 bases at J, with 16 bases between the two ends. The CDR3 is 15 amino acids. Germline assignment: CDR1 SGHAT and CDR2 FQNNGV. The CDR3 DNA is TGTGCCAGCAGCTCGCTCAGGGCTGCTCTCTACGAGCAGTACTTC. Protein product: CASSSLRAALYEQYF.

J is TRBJ2-7 and V is TRBV7-2, with 9 bases that match TRBD2. V was pared by 9 bases and J by 2 bases, with 8 bases of the junction left unmatched. The germline CDR1 and CDR2 sequences are SGHTA and FQGNSA. The CDR3 has 14 amino acids. The CDR3, as DNA: TGTGCCAGAACCTCCTTAGCGGGGGCCTACGAGCAGTACTTC. Translated: CARTSLAGAYEQYF.

This clonotype showed up many times. CDR3 loop: CASSRRLAGKSYEQYF. The CDR3 nucleotides are TGTGCCAGCAGCCGTAGACTAGCGGGGAAGTCCTACGAGCAGTACTTC. The J gene is TRBJ2-7, the V gene TRBV2; 11 bases fit TRBD2. Germline CDR1 SNHLY, CDR2 FYNNEI. The length of the CDR3 is 16 residues. V shed 6 bases, J shed 1 base, and the junction held 8 bases outside the gene matches.

The chain couples TRBV27 to TRBJ2-7, with 12 bases matching TRBD2. Unmatched junction bases numbered 18, after V lost 8 bases and J lost 7 bases. The CDR3 sequence is 17 residues long. Germline CDR1 MNHEY, CDR2 SMNVEV (reference sequence). CDR3 sequence reads: CASLRTSGTLYYNEQYF. CDR3 sequence (DNA): TGTGCCAGCCTCCGGACTAGCGGGACACTTTACTACAATGAGCAGTACTTC.

This clonotype was picked up a small number of times. This chain's CDR3 is CASSPRDGYEKLFF. In DNA, the CDR3 is TGTGCCAGCAGCCCTCGGGACGGCTACGAAAAACTGTTTTTT. The V call is TRBV3-1, the J call TRBJ1-4, with a weak D call TRBD1 (5 bases). CDR3 length equals 14 residues. CDR1 is LGHDT and CDR2 is YNNKEL in the germline V gene (reference sequence). The V gene lost 4 bases and the J gene lost 8 bases, with 14 bases spanning the gap.

This chain links TRBV20-1 with TRBJ2-7, with 7 bases that match TRBD1. Germline values: CDR1 DFQATT, CDR2 SNEGSKA (reference sequence). V dropped 2 bases and J dropped 3; count of bases not matched to a gene: 4. This CDR3 is built from 13 residues. CDR3 in amino acids: CSARTAGGYEQYF. DNA for the CDR3: TGCAGTGCTAGAACGGCAGGGGGCTACGAGCAGTACTTC.

The sample holds a few counts of this clonotype. V usage is TRBV12-3 or TRBV12-4 and J usage is TRBJ2-7; the D is unclear. V gave up 6 bases and J gave up 3 bases, with 9 bases separating them. The CDR3 consists of 12 residues. The CDR3 sequence is CASRIHGYEQYF. DNA for the CDR3: TGTGCCAGCAGAATTCACGGCTACGAGCAGTACTTC.

As to this clonotype: Relative to the germline gene, one junction end is altered; a read error may explain this. The genes are TRBV9 and TRBJ2-7; 7 bases agree with TRBD1. The CDR3 spans 14 residues. CDR1 is SGDLS, CDR2 YYNGEE, per germline. The CDR3 region has the DNA TGTGCCAGCAGCAGCGGACAGGCCAATCACGAGCAGCACTTC. Protein: CASSSGQANHEQHF. Full variable domain (remainder filled in from reference TRBV9 and TRBJ2-7): DSGVTQTPKHLITATGQRVTLRCSPRSGDLSVYWYQQSLDQGLQFLIQYYNGEERAKGNILERFSAQQFPDLHSELNLSSLELGDSALYFCASSSGQANHEQHFGPGTRLTVT.

The sample holds a few counts of this clonotype. The rearrangement joins TRBV5-4 to TRBJ2-1, with 11 bases that match TRBD2. In germline, CDR1 is SGHNT, CDR2 YYREEE (reference sequence). CDR3 size: 15 residues. V was pared by 4 bases and J by 5 bases, with 5 bases of the junction left unmatched. CDR3 DNA sequence: TGTGCCAGCAGCAGACTAGCGGGGAACCACAATGAGCAGTTCTTC. As protein: CASSRLAGNHNEQFF.

This clonotype appeared a few times. V gene TRBV28 combines with J gene TRBJ1-2, with TRBD1 matching 11 bases. V dropped 6 bases and J dropped 4; count of bases not matched to a gene: 4. The CDR3 has 14 residues. Germline V gene lookup returns CDR1 MDHEN and CDR2 SYDVKM. This CDR3 reads CASRGTGGSYGYTF. CDR3 sequence (DNA): TGTGCCAGCAGGGGGACAGGGGGGAGCTATGGCTACACCTTC.

This clonotype was seen a few times. The rearrangement joins TRBV10-3 to TRBJ2-7; TRBD1 matches 7 bases. Trimming removed 8 bases from V and 0 bases from J; junction bases left unmatched: 7. Germline V gives CDR1 ENHRY, CDR2 SYGVKD. The CDR3 has 14 amino acids. The CDR3 sequence is CAIGARQGSYEQYF. The CDR3 nucleotides are TGTGCCATCGGAGCCAGACAGGGCTCCTACGAGCAGTACTTC.

Only a few counts were recorded for this clonotype. V usage is TRBV13 and J usage is TRBJ1-2; tentative D call: TRBD1 (6 bases). Germline CDR1 is PRHDT and CDR2 is FYEKMQ (reference sequence). V lost 3 bases and J 6 bases, leaving 14 bases between the germline ends. The CDR3 contains 14 residues. This chain's CDR3 is CASSLTGVRDGYTF. The CDR3 DNA reads as TGTGCCAGCAGCTTGACAGGTGTGAGGGATGGCTACACCTTC. Combining the CDR3 with reference TRBV13 and TRBJ1-2 gives the whole variable domain AAGVIQSPRHLIKEKRETATLKCYPIPRHDTVYWYQQGPGQDPQFLISFYEKMQSDKGSIPDRFSAQQFSDYHSELNMSSLELGDSALYFCASSLTGVRDGYTFGSGTRLTVV.

The V gene is TRBV6-5, the J gene TRBJ1-1; 9 bases are a match to TRBD1. The CDR3 contains 14 residues. CDR1 is MNHEY, CDR2 SVGAGI, per germline. With V trimmed by 5 bases and J by 6 bases, 7 bases remained unmatched. CDR3 coding DNA: TGTGCCAGCAGTACCGGGACAGGGTTAGCTGAAGCTTTCTTT. Residues: CASSTGTGLAEAFF.

This clonotype was found a few times. The rearrangement joins TRBV20-1 to TRBJ2-1, with 8 bases identical to TRBD1. The CDR3 length is 14 residues. Germline CDR1 reads DFQATT; CDR2 reads SNEGSKA (reference sequence). V lost 6 bases to trimming and J lost 4 bases; unmatched junction nucleotides: 8. The CDR3 loop reads CSALDRVLYNEQFF. CDR3 nucleotide sequence: TGCAGTGCCTTGGACAGGGTGCTTTACAATGAGCAGTTCTTC.

The gene calls are TRBV6-1 and TRBJ1-2; D unclear. Germline CDR1 reads MNHNS; CDR2 reads SASEGT. The CDR3 spans 12 residues. V dropped 7 bases and J dropped 6 bases, with 12 bases sitting between them. CDR3 sequence (DNA): TGTGCCAGCAAGCGGACGGAGGATGGCTACACCTTC. This encodes CASKRTEDGYTF.

This chain connects TRBV5-4 to TRBJ1-4, with a tentative D call TRBD1 (6 bases). The CDR3 is 16 amino acids. CDR1 and CDR2 from the germline V gene are SGHNT and YYREEE (reference sequence). The V end lost 4 bases, the J end lost 6 bases, and 19 bases lay between the germline ends. The CDR3 region is CASSLAPGTRDEKLFF. The CDR3 DNA sequence: TGTGCCAGCAGCCTAGCCCCCGGGACAAGGGATGAAAAACTGTTTTTT.

In this sample, this clonotype turned up a few times. CDR3 protein: CASSVGGRLADTQYF. The CDR3 DNA reads as TGTGCCAGCAGCGTAGGGGGCAGGCTCGCAGATACGCAGTATTTT. The chain couples TRBV9 to TRBJ2-3, with D maybe TRBD1 (5 bases). Per germline, CDR1 SGDLS and CDR2 YYNGEE. CDR3 size: 15 residues. The ends were cut back, 0 bases at V and 4 bases at J, with 12 bases in the middle. The entire variable domain, with the rest obtained from reference TRBV9 and TRBJ2-3, is as follows: DSGVTQTPKHLITATGQRVTLRCSPRSGDLSVYWYQQSLDQGLQFLIQYYNGEERAKGNILERFSAQQFPDLHSELNLSSLELGDSALYFCASSVGGRLADTQYFGPGTRLTVL.

This clonotype was recorded a few times. The chain combines TRBV28 with TRBJ2-7, with D possibly matching TRBD1 (6 bases). Per the germline V gene, CDR1 is MDHEN and CDR2 is SYDVKM. CDR3 length equals 14 residues. The V gene lost 2 bases and the J gene lost 2 bases, with 10 bases spanning the gap. CDR3 sequence: CASSLNDRPYEQYF. The CDR3 DNA follows: TGTGCCAGCAGTTTAAACGACAGGCCCTACGAGCAGTACTTC.

The chain couples TRBV5-1 to TRBJ2-3; D may be TRBD2 (6 bases). The CDR3 spans 15 residues. V was clipped by 4 bases and J by 2 bases, with 14 bases between them. Germline V gene lookup returns CDR1 SGHRS and CDR2 YFSETQ. The CDR3 nucleotides read TGCGCCAGCAGCCCCCGGGGGTGGGACACAGATACGCAGTATTTT. Translation gives CASSPRGWDTDTQYF.

A few counts support this clonotype. This chain connects TRBV10-2 to TRBJ2-3; D is unresolved. Trimming pared 3 bases from V and 3 bases from J, leaving 16 bases between. The CDR3 has 16 amino acids. Germline lookup yields CDR1 WSHSY and CDR2 SAAADI. The CDR3 here is CASSELVSIRTDTQYF. The CDR3 bases are TGCGCCAGCAGTGAACTGGTCTCAATTCGTACAGATACGCAGTATTTT.